Described below is a single T cell receptor (beta chain) sequence and its context. Its antigen specificity is not known. Nothing much larger sits one base from this clone, and base qualities are not available. The CDR3 spans 13 residues, from the cysteine through the phenylalanine. Just the 39-base CDR3 DNA is kept, in frame starting at base 1. CDR1 and CDR2 were assigned from the germline V gene as KGHSH and LQKENI. The V end loses 2 bases and the J end loses 6 bases, and a stretch of 10 bases separates them. These data come from a study of blood T cell repertoires in COVID-19 (dated by TCRdb to the early 2020s). Some background on the complete study: Collaborator samples came from the United States, Italy and Spain and covered acute and convalescent phases of COVID-19. Where HLA class I and class II types were available, the types were taken from metadata supplied by the sample provider, not from assay-based typing. Samples came from the ongoing ImmuneRACE study (first 160 participants) plus 1,254 subjects from 6 global collaborators. The material from the prospective study consisted of cDNA or gDNA derived from T cells, B-cell-depleted T cells, or PBMCs. A freely available public database, intended as a resource for researchers studying the immune response to SARS-CoV-2, is where the repertoires were released. Sample metadata almost always included a de-identified subject ID, COVID-19 status, age in years and sex. The dataset comprised deeply sampled blood TCRbeta repertoires from subjects exposed to, actively infected with, or recovered from COVID-19. The study at large found these results: Clinical and demographic metadata were provided uncurated, with the amount varying by source and participant.

At one collaborating source in Seattle, patients were enrolled during active infection and were followed longitudinally through the course of disease. The collaborating institutions used their own protocols to collect whole blood in K2EDTA tubes. For TCRbeta analysis, collaborators shipped samples as frozen whole blood, isolated PBMCs, or DNA extracted from either of those sample types. TCRbeta CDR3 regions were amplified from genomic DNA using the immunoSEQ Assay, a bias-controlled multiplex PCR. The study's processing was this. Nucleated cell counts per sample were estimated from amplification of reference gene primers within the assay. To quantify the absolute abundance of each unique TCRbeta CDR3 rearrangement, sequence reads were collapsed and filtered. For each sample, productive Simpson clonality was calculated by taking the square root of Simpson's diversity index across productive rearrangements. As stored in TCRdb, this immuneACCESS dataset retains in-frame rearrangements with V and J assigned. A fraction of the clones does not appear; measured against another copy, unresolved V genes explain less than half of the discrepancy, and the remainder lacks a known reason. V and J calls and clone size are those listed in that table; D and trimming were worked out from the DNA. The sample table records 60,000 to 80,000 clones; 65% to 85% of these occur just once. The top ten constitute roughly 13% of the sample.

This chain is built from TRBV18 and TRBJ1-2; the D gene identity is not certain. This TCR derives from a man in his forties or fifties with COVID-19, enrolled during active disease. The sample consisted of peripheral blood. The DNA reads TGTGCCAGCTCACCAAATCGTAATGATGGCTACACCTTC. This sequence encodes CASSPNRNDGYTF.